The 11 T cell receptor beta chains presented below share a single source sample, sequenced in a study of vaccination effects on CD4 cells after COVID-19. Expansion of antigen-specific CD4+ T cells with viral peptide pools was carried out by the ViraFEST assay before sequencing. Following culture for 9 to 11 days, CD4+ T cells were isolated. Either the BNT162b2 or mRNA-1273 vaccine was given to participants in two doses. Generated by immunoSEQ multiplex PCR, the TCRdb table keeps only in-frame clones and is missing some. The top ten hold 1.1% of the sample, which has 75,000 to 100,000 clones, 60% to 85% seen once. These receptors have no known antigen. The sample here was CD4+ T cells from PBMCs cultured with HCoV-OC43 spike peptides, taken after COVID-19 vaccination. The subset denotes: HCoV-OC43 spike overlapping peptide pool stimulation. These receptor sequences come from a human donor who received a COVID-19 vaccine.

This sequence joins TRBV6-5 and TRBJ2-7, with D uncertain. Trimming took off 7 bases at V and 3 bases at J, with 19 bases between the two ends. The germline gives CDR1 MNHEY, CDR2 SVGAGI. This CDR3 spans 15 amino acids. This chain's CDR3 is CASTWALLFLYEQYV. The DNA for the CDR3 is TGTGCCAGCACTTGGGCCCTACTCTTCCTCTACGAGCAGTACGTC.

A few counts support this clone. The chain links TRBV27 to TRBJ1-4; weak D call: TRBD1 (6 bases). Germline loops: CDR1 MNHEY, CDR2 SMNVEV (reference sequence). V lost 3 bases to trimming and J lost 8 bases, with 22 bases between them. The CDR3 covers 17 residues. The CDR3 spells CASSLSRGPRIGEKLFF. The DNA of the CDR3 is TGTGCCAGCAGTTTGTCTCGGGGGCCTCGAATCGGGGAAAAACTGTTTTTT. Full variable domain (outside the CDR3, taken from reference TRBV27 and TRBJ1-4): EAQVTQNPRYLITVTGKKLTVTCSQNMNHEYMSWYRQDPGLGLRQIYYSMNVEVTDKGDVPEGYKVSRKEKRNFPLILESPSPNQTSLYFCASSLSRGPRIGEKLFFGSGTQLSVL.

The V and J genes are TRBV6-5 and TRBJ2-7, with D tentatively TRBD1 or TRBD2 (5 bases each). Germline CDR1 is MNHEY and CDR2 is SVGAGI. Between the trimmed V and J ends, which lost 6 bases and 6 bases, there was a span of 15 bases. CDR3 length: 13 residues. The CDR3 DNA sequence: TGTGCCAGCAGCCGAGGGGCAACAACCGAGCAGTACGTC. It codes for CASSRGATTEQYV.

The chain recombines TRBV4-3 with TRBJ2-4; 11 bases match TRBD2. The CDR3 has 18 residues. V dropped 0 bases and J dropped 2; count of bases not matched to a gene: 6. CDR1 is LGHNA, CDR2 YSLEER, per germline. The CDR3: CASSQDIAGGRTKNIQYF. DNA of the CDR3: TGCGCCAGCAGCCAAGATATAGCGGGGGGGCGAACCAAAAACATTCAGTACTTC.

This clone was observed a few times. The chain links TRBV6-6 to TRBJ1-5; the match to TRBD1 covers 12 bases. The length of the CDR3 is 16 residues. V was clipped by 7 bases and J by 1 base; unmatched bases: 5. Looked up from germline, CDR1 is MNHNY and CDR2 is SVGAGI (reference sequence). The CDR3 loop is CASTGQGAGSNQPQHF. The CDR3 DNA is TGTGCCAGCACGGGACAGGGGGCTGGAAGCAATCAGCCCCAGCATTTT.

The V and J genes are TRBV14 and TRBJ2-7; D might be TRBD1 or TRBD2, each matching 5 bases. There are 13 residues in the CDR3. Germline values: CDR1 SGHDN, CDR2 FVKESK. Trimming cost V 4 bases and J 5 bases, with 12 bases left between them. CDR3 nucleotides: TGTGCCAGCAGCCGGGGACCTGGGGACGAGCAGTACGTC. This translates into CASSRGPGDEQYV.

The chain joins TRBV5-4 to TRBJ1-2, with 7 bases fitting TRBD1. CDR3 length: 14 amino acids. After removal of 0 bases from V and 4 bases from J, the junction contained 3 bases not matched to a gene. Per germline, CDR1 SGHNT and CDR2 YYREEE (reference sequence). The CDR3: CASSLGGQIYGYTF. The CDR3 DNA follows: TGTGCCAGCAGCTTGGGGGGACAGATCTATGGCTACACCTTC.

This rearrangement joins TRBV7-9 to TRBJ2-7; D remains ambiguous. CDR3 length equals 11 residues. Germline CDR1 is SEHNR and CDR2 is FQNEAQ (reference sequence). The ends were cut back, 6 bases at V and 6 bases at J, with 9 bases in the middle. DNA of the CDR3: TGTGCCAGCAGTCGGATGGGCGAGCAGTACGTC. Its protein is CASSRMGEQYV.

The chain joins TRBV7-2 to TRBJ2-5, with a tentative D call TRBD1 (5 bases). The germline gives CDR1 SGHTA, CDR2 FQGNSA. V lost 1 base and J 5 bases, leaving 17 bases between the germline ends. CDR3 length: 16 amino acids. The CDR3 DNA reads TGTGCCAGCAGCTTAGGGGCCCTCCCAGGGCGGGAGACCCAGTACTTC. This encodes CASSLGALPGRETQYF.

The rearrangement links TRBV7-3 to TRBJ1-1; 8 nucleotides align to TRBD1. Germline lookup yields CDR1 SGHTA and CDR2 FQGTGA. CDR3 length: 14 residues. V lost 4 bases and J lost 5; bases outside the gene matches: 6. The DNA for the CDR3 is TGTGCCAGCAGCTCTTCAGGGGGCATAACTGAAGCTTTCTTT. Residues: CASSSSGGITEAFF.

This chain uses TRBV25-1 with TRBJ2-2; TRBD2 agrees at 11 bases. Germline values: CDR1 MGHDK, CDR2 SYGVNS. V was pared by 3 bases and J by 7 bases, with 13 bases of the junction left unmatched. The CDR3 has 18 amino acids. The CDR3 spells CASSDPLTSGGKSGELFF. DNA for the CDR3: TGTGCCAGCAGTGACCCCCTAACTAGCGGGGGAAAAAGCGGGGAGCTGTTTTTT. Combining the CDR3 with reference TRBV25-1 and TRBJ2-2 gives the whole variable domain EADIYQTPRYLVIGTGKKITLECSQTMGHDKMYWYQQDPGMELHLIHYSYGVNSTEKGDLSSESTVSRIRTEHFPLTLESARPSHTSQYLCASSDPLTSGGKSGELFFGEGSRLTVL.